This T cell receptor beta chain was documented in a study of control samples from healthy donors and cancer patients. Assay used: immunoSEQ multiplex PCR; TCRdb lists only in-frame clones, some missing. The data show 160,000 or so clones, about 94% seen once. This CDR3 contains 14 residues. CDR1 and CDR2 (germline): MNHEY, SVGAGI. Unmatched junction bases numbered 16, after V lost 8 bases and J lost 13 bases. This clone came up once. The sample consisted of blood. The source of this sequence is a woman aged 40 to 55 in good health. This chain joins TRBV6-5 and TRBJ2-1, with 8 bases lining up with TRBD2. CDR3 region: CASGMGRGETGQFF. The CDR3 DNA sequence: TGTGCCAGCGGGATGGGGCGGGGGGAGACTGGACAGTTCTTC.